What follows are 22 T cell receptor beta chains derived from one specimen sequenced in a study of blood T cell repertoires in COVID-19. Sequencing was performed with immunoSEQ multiplex PCR; in TCRdb, only in-frame clones are kept and a portion is missing. The sample includes a few hundred thousand clones, roughly 90% of them seen just once. Sequenced: PBMCs or T cells enriched from blood (not recorded which). All receptors come from a woman between 18 and 29 years old with acute COVID-19.

The chain joins TRBV5-6 to TRBJ1-6; D might be TRBD1 (6 bases). Between the trimmed V and J ends, which lost 2 bases and 7 bases, there was a span of 16 bases. From germline, CDR1 is SGHDT and CDR2 YYEEEE. The CDR3 is 16 residues long. As DNA, the CDR3 is TGTGCCAGCAGCTTCGGGGCAGGGGCGAACAATTCACCCCTCCACTTT. It encodes CASSFGAGANNSPLHF.

V and J are TRBV9 and TRBJ2-2; D call uncertain. Per the germline V gene, CDR1 is SGDLS and CDR2 is YYNGEE. The CDR3 has 17 amino acids. The V and J ends lost 4 bases and 0 bases respectively, with 16 bases between them. CDR3 in amino acids: CASSPDARGANTGELFF. In DNA, the CDR3 is TGTGCCAGCAGCCCCGACGCAAGAGGAGCGAACACCGGGGAGCTGTTTTTT.

The V gene is TRBV7-3, the J gene TRBJ2-2; D not resolved. The CDR3 runs 16 residues. Germline values: CDR1 SGHTA, CDR2 FQGTGA. Between the trimmed V and J ends, which lost 3 bases and 4 bases, there was a span of 15 bases. CDR3 bases: TGTGCCAGCAGCTTCGTCGGGTCGGGTGGCACCGGGGAGCTGTTTTTT. It translates to CASSFVGSGGTGELFF.

The genes are TRBV11-2 and TRBJ1-1; 8 bases agree with TRBD1. Germline V gives CDR1 SGHAT, CDR2 FQNNGV. The ends lost 0 bases at V and 2 bases at J; junction bases unmatched: 2. The CDR3 sequence is 15 residues long. The CDR3 protein is CASSLDRGRNTEAFF. Here the CDR3 DNA reads TGTGCCAGCAGCTTAGACAGGGGGCGCAACACTGAAGCTTTCTTT.

The chain links TRBV19 to TRBJ1-5; D is unclear. Germline loops: CDR1 LNHDA, CDR2 SQIVND (reference sequence). This CDR3 contains 14 residues. Between the trimmed V and J ends, which lost 1 base and 3 bases, there was a span of 7 bases. DNA of the CDR3: TGTGCCAGTAGTATAGTGGAGAACAATCAGCCCCAGCATTTT. Translated: CASSIVENNQPQHF.

The V and J genes are TRBV25-1 and TRBJ2-1; D gene uncertain. The CDR3 spans 13 residues. CDR1 and CDR2 from the germline V gene are MGHDK and SYGVNS. V shed 6 bases and J shed 7 bases, with 13 bases lying between them. The chain's CDR3 is CASSEPLRNEQFF. CDR3 coding DNA: TGTGCCAGCAGCGAACCTCTCAGGAATGAGCAGTTCTTC.

CDR3 loop: CASSHPTVPSEAFF. CDR3 sequence (DNA): TGTGCCAGCAGTCACCCGACAGTCCCATCTGAAGCTTTCTTT. The chain links TRBV28 to TRBJ1-1; D possibly corresponds to TRBD1 (5 bases). The CDR3 is 14 amino acids. V shed 5 bases and J shed 6 bases, with 16 bases lying between them. Germline-derived CDR1 and CDR2 are MDHEN and SYDVKM.

V usage is TRBV6-5 and J usage is TRBJ2-3; tentatively, D is TRBD2 (6 bases). The CDR3 sequence is 16 residues long. V lost 0 bases to trimming and J lost 2 bases, with 12 bases between them. Germline V gives CDR1 MNHEY, CDR2 SVGAGI. CDR3 DNA: TGTGCCAGCAGTTACTCGAGGGGCGGGGACACAGATACGCAGTATTTT. Encoded protein: CASSYSRGGDTDTQYF.

The V and J genes are TRBV7-9 and TRBJ1-4, with TRBD1 as a possible D gene (6 bases). The V gene lost 2 bases and the J gene lost 7 bases, with 14 bases spanning the gap. Per germline, CDR1 SEHNR and CDR2 FQNEAQ (reference sequence). The CDR3 contains 15 residues. CDR3 DNA sequence: TGTGCCAGCAGCTTATGGGGGCGATTGGGTGAAAAACTGTTTTTT. Its protein product is CASSLWGRLGEKLFF.

The chain links TRBV7-3 to TRBJ1-1, with 8 bases matching TRBD1. V trimming: 5 bases; J trimming: 1 base; junction bases outside the gene matches: 9. The CDR3 covers 16 residues. Germline loops: CDR1 SGHTA, CDR2 FQGTGA. In DNA, the CDR3 is TGTGCCAGCAGCCACAACCCGGACAGGGAGAACACTGAAGCTTTCTTT. Amino acids: CASSHNPDRENTEAFF.

V is TRBV7-9 and J is TRBJ1-2; tentatively, D is TRBD1 (6 bases). The CDR3 runs to 14 residues. The germline V gene encodes CDR1 SEHNR and CDR2 FQNEAQ (reference sequence). The V end lost 5 bases, the J end lost 1 base, and 11 bases lay between the germline ends. The DNA for the CDR3 is TGTGCCAGCAGCCCCGGACAGAATAACTATGGCTACACCTTC. It translates to CASSPGQNNYGYTF.

The chain has TRBV19 and TRBJ2-2, with D possibly being TRBD2 (5 bases). CDR1 is LNHDA and CDR2 is SQIVND in the germline V gene (reference sequence). The V end lost 7 bases, the J end lost 4 bases, and 19 bases lay between the germline ends. This CDR3 region has 16 residues. The CDR3: CASTPVGLPFTGELFF. The CDR3 nucleotides read TGTGCCAGTACCCCCGTCGGACTCCCCTTCACCGGGGAGCTGTTTTTT. Supplemented by reference TRBV19 and TRBJ2-2, the full variable domain reads DGGITQSPKYLFRKEGQNVTLSCEQNLNHDAMYWYRQDPGQGLRLIYYSQIVNDFQKGDIAEGYSVSREKKESFPLTVTSAQKNPTAFYLCASTPVGLPFTGELFFGEGSRLTVL.

This chain joins TRBV11-3 and TRBJ2-7, with 7 bases aligning to TRBD2. Germline CDR1 is SGHNT and CDR2 is YENEEA. The CDR3 is made up of 13 amino acids. V lost 1 base to trimming and J lost 6 bases; unmatched junction nucleotides: 3. CDR3 in amino acids: CASSLAGGSEQYF. For the CDR3, the DNA is TGTGCCAGCAGCTTAGCGGGAGGAAGCGAGCAGTACTTC.

The chain uses TRBV19 and TRBJ2-7, with D uncertain. V dropped 10 bases and J dropped 0 bases, with 7 bases sitting between them. CDR3 length equals 11 residues. CDR1 and CDR2 (germline): LNHDA, SQIVND (reference sequence). This chain's CDR3 is CATSSSYEQYF. CDR3 DNA sequence: TGTGCCACCTCGAGCTCCTACGAGCAGTACTTC.

V usage is TRBV11-3 and J usage is TRBJ2-1; 15 nucleotides match TRBD2. The CDR3 covers 17 residues. Germline assignment: CDR1 SGHNT and CDR2 YENEEA. Trimming removed 3 bases from V and 4 bases from J; junction bases left unmatched: 4. For the CDR3, the DNA is TGTGCCAGCAGCTTTGGACTAGCGGGAGGGGTATACAATGAGCAGTTCTTC. Amino acid sequence: CASSFGLAGGVYNEQFF.

The rearrangement uses TRBV29-1 and TRBJ1-2; D is ambiguous. Per the germline V gene, CDR1 is SQVTM and CDR2 is ANQGSEA. The CDR3 totals 14 residues. The V end was cut by 3 bases, the J end by 7 bases, with 18 bases between. The DNA for the CDR3 is TGCAGCGTTGAGTTTATGTCAACCTCTAGTGGCTACACCTTC. Protein sequence: CSVEFMSTSSGYTF.

The chain combines TRBV25-1 with TRBJ1-6, with 9 bases matching TRBD1. The CDR3 runs to 15 residues. Germline V gene sequence: CDR1 MGHDK, CDR2 SYGVNS. V trimming: 8 bases; J trimming: 8 bases; junction bases outside the gene matches: 10. CDR3 region: CASSTDRGFDSPLHF. The CDR3 bases are TGTGCCAGCTCGACGGACAGGGGTTTTGATTCACCCCTCCACTTT. The full variable domain, in which reference TRBV25-1 and TRBJ1-6 provide the parts outside the CDR3, is EADIYQTPRYLVIGTGKKITLECSQTMGHDKMYWYQQDPGMELHLIHYSYGVNSTEKGDLSSESTVSRIRTEHFPLTLESARPSHTSQYLCASSTDRGFDSPLHFGNGTRLTVT.

The rearrangement links TRBV19 to TRBJ1-2; D is ambiguous. CDR1 and CDR2 from the germline V gene are LNHDA and SQIVND (reference sequence). Trimming took off 1 base at V and 6 bases at J, with 3 bases between the two ends. CDR3 length: 11 amino acids. The CDR3 reads CASSIGHGYTF. CDR3 DNA: TGTGCCAGTAGTATAGGGCATGGCTACACCTTC.

The V gene is TRBV19, the J gene TRBJ1-1, with unresolved D. Looked up from germline, CDR1 is LNHDA and CDR2 is SQIVND (reference sequence). Trimming removed 5 bases at V and 0 bases at J, with 13 bases between. CDR3 size: 15 residues. The CDR3 DNA is TGTGCCAGTAGTTTTAGAGGACTTTTGAACACTGAAGCTTTCTTT. Translating it yields CASSFRGLLNTEAFF.

The CDR3 DNA sequence: TGTGCCATCAGAGAAGGGGGGGGAAGATCACCCCTCCACTTT. It translates to CAIREGGGRSPLHF. V is TRBV10-3 and J is TRBJ1-6; maybe TRBD1 (6 bases). V dropped 6 bases and J dropped 10 bases, with 16 bases sitting between them. This CDR3 region has 14 residues. Germline V gene lookup returns CDR1 ENHRY and CDR2 SYGVKD.

The rearrangement uses TRBV10-3 and TRBJ1-2; weak D call: TRBD1 (6 bases). V lost 8 bases and J 0 bases, leaving 19 bases between the germline ends. The CDR3 is made up of 16 amino acids. Germline V gene data show CDR1 as ENHRY and CDR2 as SYGVKD. CDR3 sequence reads: CAIWGGGALANYGYTF. The CDR3 bases are TGTGCCATCTGGGGAGGGGGGGCCCTGGCTAACTATGGCTACACCTTC.

V and J are TRBV5-8 and TRBJ2-5; tentative D call: TRBD1 (5 bases). CDR1 and CDR2 (germline): SGHTS, YDEGEE. V was clipped by 0 bases and J by 4 bases, with 10 bases between them. The CDR3 is made up of 14 amino acids. The CDR3 nucleotides read TGTGCCAGCAGCTTGGGTCTGGGGCGAGAGACCCAGTACTTC. Translation gives CASSLGLGRETQYF. Full variable domain (missing parts from reference TRBV5-8 and TRBJ2-5): EAGVTQSPTHLIKTRGQQATLRCSPISGHTSVYWYQQALGLGLQFLLWYDEGEERNRGNFPPRFSGRQFPNYSSELNVNALELEDSALYLCASSLGLGRETQYFGPGTRLLVL.